These 15 T cell receptor beta chains came from one sample sequenced in a study of T cell changes during pregnancy in multiple sclerosis. Sequenced by immunoSEQ multiplex PCR; TCRdb stores in-frame clones only, minus some. The sample includes about 32,000 clones, 91% of them seen just once. The specimen was CD8+ T cells from peripheral blood mononuclear cells, collected in the second trimester of pregnancy. These TCRs come from a female donor in good health, enrolled as a control in a pregnancy study.

The genes are TRBV7-9 and TRBJ2-7; D ambiguous. The CDR3 loop spans 13 amino acids. V shed 2 bases and J shed 3 bases, with 8 bases lying between them. Germline CDR1 reads SEHNR; CDR2 reads FQNEAQ (reference sequence). CDR3 sequence: CASSLPTDYEQYF. The CDR3 bases are TGTGCCAGCAGCTTACCAACAGACTACGAGCAGTACTTC.

The J gene is TRBJ1-3, the V gene TRBV6-5, with D uncertain. Trimming took 7 bases from V and 4 from J, leaving 17 bases between them. CDR1 is MNHEY and CDR2 is SVGAGI in the germline V gene. The CDR3 sequence is 15 residues long. CDR3 in DNA: TGTGCCAGCAAAAAGACGGATACTATCGGAAACACCATATATTTT. Translating it yields CASKKTDTIGNTIYF.

The V call is TRBV30, the J call TRBJ1-5; no definite D call. With 5 bases removed from V and 0 bases from J, the gap between germline ends came to 11 bases. The CDR3 is 14 residues long. Looked up from germline, CDR1 is GTSNPN and CDR2 is SVGIG (reference sequence). The CDR3 region has the DNA TGTGCCTGGCAAACCGACAATAGCAATCAGCCCCAGCATTTT. Protein sequence: CAWQTDNSNQPQHF.

This clone was counted once. This chain connects TRBV30 to TRBJ2-7; 10 bases align to TRBD2. Looked up from germline, CDR1 is GTSNPN and CDR2 is SVGIG (reference sequence). V shed 5 bases and J 3 bases; nucleotides not matched to a gene: 7. The CDR3 has 14 amino acids. CDR3: CAWSALAGVYEQYF. For the CDR3, the DNA is TGTGCCTGGTCCGCCCTAGCGGGGGTCTACGAGCAGTACTTC. Using reference TRBV30 and TRBJ2-7 for the parts outside the CDR3, the full variable domain is SQTIHQWPATLVQPVGSPLSLECTVEGTSNPNLYWYRQAAGRGLQLLFYSVGIGQISSEVPQNLSASRPQDRQFILSSKKLLLSDSGFYLCAWSALAGVYEQYFGPGTRLTVT.

This chain joins TRBV5-4 and TRBJ1-1; D is unresolved. From germline, CDR1 is SGHNT and CDR2 YYREEE (reference sequence). The germline V and J ends were trimmed by 3 bases and 2 bases, with 8 bases remaining between them. The CDR3 loop spans 13 amino acids. The CDR3 loop reads CASSSRVNTEAFF. The DNA for the CDR3 is TGTGCCAGCAGCTCCCGGGTCAACACTGAAGCTTTCTTT.

This clone was recorded only once. The chain employs TRBV30 and TRBJ2-4, with 9 nucleotides matching TRBD1. CDR1 is GTSNPN and CDR2 is SVGIG in the germline V gene (reference sequence). V dropped 7 bases and J dropped 4; count of bases not matched to a gene: 8. CDR3 length: 14 residues. The CDR3 nucleotides are TGTGCCTTAGATCCCGGGACAGGGAAAAACATTCAGTACTTC. Amino acid sequence: CALDPGTGKNIQYF.

The V and J genes are TRBV27 and TRBJ2-1, with D possibly matching TRBD1 (6 bases). From germline, CDR1 is MNHEY and CDR2 SMNVEV (reference sequence). Trimming shortened V by 3 bases and J by 9 bases, and 9 bases separated the two germline ends. CDR3 length equals 12 residues. CDR3 sequence reads: CASSLVGGEQFF. As DNA, the CDR3 is TGTGCCAGCAGTTTGGTAGGGGGTGAGCAGTTCTTC.

This clone has just one count. The CDR3 spells CASSSTGVTGELFF. The CDR3 DNA is TGTGCCAGCAGTTCGACAGGGGTAACCGGGGAGCTGTTTTTT. The chain couples TRBV6-5 to TRBJ2-2; 8 positions match TRBD1. CDR1 and CDR2 from the germline V gene are MNHEY and SVGAGI. The CDR3 length is 14 residues. V lost 4 bases, J lost 5 bases, and 3 bases stayed unmatched.

The chain employs TRBV4-3 and TRBJ2-1; TRBD2 aligns across 9 bases. CDR3 length: 15 residues. V lost 4 bases, J lost 6 bases, and 7 bases stayed unmatched. The V gene's germline CDR1 is LGHNA and CDR2 YSLEER. The CDR3: CASSPGTSIGNEQFF. CDR3 sequence (DNA): TGCGCCAGCAGCCCAGGGACTAGCATCGGCAATGAGCAGTTCTTC.

This chain links TRBV6-1 with TRBJ2-7; TRBD1 agrees at 11 bases. V gave up 6 bases and J gave up 4 bases; unmatched junction bases: 5. This CDR3 spans 14 amino acids. In germline, CDR1 is MNHNS, CDR2 SASEGT. The CDR3 loop is CASSPDRGHYEQYF. The CDR3 coding sequence is TGTGCCAGCAGCCCGGACAGGGGGCATTACGAGCAGTACTTC.

The chain employs TRBV19 and TRBJ2-3; 8 nucleotides match TRBD1. CDR1 and CDR2 from the germline V gene are LNHDA and SQIVND (reference sequence). With 6 bases clipped from V and 1 base from J, the junction kept 9 bases outside the gene matches. There are 16 residues in the CDR3. In DNA form, the CDR3 reads TGTGCCAGTAGCGGTGGGGACAGGTGGGGCACAGATACGCAGTATTTT. It codes for CASSGGDRWGTDTQYF.

This clone is termed medium-sized. The rearrangement joins TRBV6-4 to TRBJ2-2; 10 bases are a match to TRBD1. From germline, CDR1 is MRHNA and CDR2 SNTAGT. V lost 2 bases and J lost 3; bases outside the gene matches: 0. There are 15 residues in the CDR3. In DNA, the CDR3 is TGTGCCAGCAGTGACGGGACAGGGGACACCGGGGAGCTGTTTTTT. Its protein is CASSDGTGDTGELFF.

The chain has TRBV27 and TRBJ2-1, with D possibly being TRBD1 (6 bases). This CDR3 region has 13 residues. Trimming removed 7 bases at V and 15 bases at J, with 22 bases between. Germline loops: CDR1 MNHEY, CDR2 SMNVEV (reference sequence). CDR3: CASTSLQGPGTFF. The CDR3, as DNA: TGTGCCAGCACCTCCCTACAGGGTCCCGGGACGTTCTTC.

This chain joins TRBV5-5 and TRBJ2-3; tentative D call: TRBD1 (5 bases). From germline, CDR1 is SGHKS and CDR2 YYEKEE (reference sequence). The CDR3 length is 15 residues. Trimming pared 0 bases from V and 4 bases from J, leaving 12 bases between. CDR3 nucleotides: TGTGCCAGCAGCTTGGCCTCGTCGACAGCAGATACGCAGTATTTT. It specifies CASSLASSTADTQYF.

The chain combines TRBV27 with TRBJ2-7, with 9 bases fitting TRBD1. V shed 6 bases, J shed 4 bases, and the junction held 13 bases outside the gene matches. Germline CDR1 and CDR2: MNHEY and SMNVEV (reference sequence). This CDR3 comprises 16 residues. The CDR3 bases are TGTGCCAGCAGCTCCGTATCCGGGACAGGGTCTTACGAGCAGTACTTC. Protein sequence: CASSSVSGTGSYEQYF.